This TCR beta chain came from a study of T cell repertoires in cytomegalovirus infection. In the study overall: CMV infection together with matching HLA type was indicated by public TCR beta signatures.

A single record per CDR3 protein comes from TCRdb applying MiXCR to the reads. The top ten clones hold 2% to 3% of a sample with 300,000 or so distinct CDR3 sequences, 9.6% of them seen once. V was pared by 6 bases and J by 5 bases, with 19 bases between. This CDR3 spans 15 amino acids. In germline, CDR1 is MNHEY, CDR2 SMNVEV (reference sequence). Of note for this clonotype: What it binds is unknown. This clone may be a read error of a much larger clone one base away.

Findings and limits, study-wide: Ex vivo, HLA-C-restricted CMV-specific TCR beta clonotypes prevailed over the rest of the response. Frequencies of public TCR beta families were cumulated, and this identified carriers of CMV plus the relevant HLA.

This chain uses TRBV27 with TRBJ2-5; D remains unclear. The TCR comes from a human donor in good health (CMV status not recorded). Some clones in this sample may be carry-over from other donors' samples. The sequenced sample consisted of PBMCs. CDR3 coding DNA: TGTGCCAGCAGCCTCACGACGGCCAGTGAGGAGACCCAGTACTTC. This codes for CASSLTTASEETQYF.